The 21 T cell receptor beta chains below were found in one sample sequenced in a study of blood T cell repertoires in COVID-19. Measured with immunoSEQ multiplex PCR; TCRdb has only the in-frame clones, and not every one. The repertoire holds 20,000 to 25,000 clones, with roughly 90% as singletons. Sequencing was done on a sample of peripheral blood. All receptors derive from a woman in her seventies with active COVID-19.

The gene calls are TRBV5-4 and TRBJ2-1; 8 bases are shared with TRBD2. Per the germline V gene, CDR1 is SGHNT and CDR2 is YYREEE (reference sequence). The CDR3 spans 16 residues. Germline trimming cut 6 bases from V and 5 bases from J; bases unmatched to any gene: 13. In nucleotides, the CDR3 is TGTGCCAGCACCCCCGGGGGACTAGTGAAGGACAATGAGCAGTTCTTC. Amino acid sequence: CASTPGGLVKDNEQFF.

This clone appeared a few times. V gene TRBV7-8 combines with J gene TRBJ1-5; D gene unclear. Germline lookup yields CDR1 SGHVS and CDR2 FQNEAQ. The V end was cut by 1 base, the J end by 7 bases, with 20 bases between. The CDR3 runs 17 residues. CDR3 nucleotides: TGTGCCAGCAGCTTAGAGATGTCCCTCCTCAGGTTGCAGCCCCAGCATTTT. Translated: CASSLEMSLLRLQPQHF.

The chain has TRBV19 and TRBJ1-2; no firm D call. CDR1 and CDR2 from the germline V gene are LNHDA and SQIVND (reference sequence). The V and J ends lost 5 bases and 4 bases respectively, with 17 bases between them. There are 15 residues in the CDR3. CDR3: CASSHPGEVRYGYTF. CDR3 in DNA: TGTGCCAGTAGTCATCCCGGGGAGGTCCGCTATGGCTACACCTTC.

V gene TRBV5-1 combines with J gene TRBJ2-7; TRBD1 matches at 8 bases. V dropped 0 bases and J dropped 4; count of bases not matched to a gene: 12. The germline gives CDR1 SGHRS, CDR2 YFSETQ. The CDR3 extends over 17 amino acids. The CDR3 region has the DNA TGCGCCAGCAGCTTGGGGTTGCAGGGCGGACAGGGTTACGAGCAGTACTTC. Protein product: CASSLGLQGGQGYEQYF.

The V and J genes are TRBV5-8 and TRBJ2-1, with 8 positions matching TRBD2. Germline V gene data show CDR1 as SGHTS and CDR2 as YDEGEE. V trimming: 9 bases; J trimming: 4 bases; junction bases outside the gene matches: 9. The CDR3 spans 14 residues. The CDR3 region is CATGHGGGYNEQFF. CDR3 coding DNA: TGTGCCACCGGCCACGGCGGGGGGTACAATGAGCAGTTCTTC. The variable domain in full, with the rest retrieved from reference TRBV5-8 and TRBJ2-1, is EAGVTQSPTHLIKTRGQQATLRCSPISGHTSVYWYQQALGLGLQFLLWYDEGEERNRGNFPPRFSGRQFPNYSSELNVNALELEDSALYLCATGHGGGYNEQFFGPGTRLTVL.

The J gene is TRBJ1-3, the V gene TRBV23-1, with a weak D call TRBD1 (6 bases). Being an ORF, TRBV23-1 has a function that is uncertain. Trimming removed 7 bases from V and 1 base from J, with 17 bases in between. CDR3 length equals 16 residues. In DNA, the CDR3 is TGCGCCAGCATCCTTCATAACAGGGCGTCTGGAAACACCATATATTTT. This gives the protein CASILHNRASGNTIYF.

This chain connects TRBV4-3 to TRBJ2-3; perhaps TRBD1 as D (5 bases). Trimming stripped 1 base from V and 2 bases from J, with 10 bases between. Germline values: CDR1 LGHNA, CDR2 YSLEER. The CDR3 contains 15 residues. The CDR3 DNA sequence: TGCGCCAGCAGCCAAGGGGGCAGGTCCACAGATACGCAGTATTTT. This encodes CASSQGGRSTDTQYF.

The genes are TRBV6-6 and TRBJ2-7; D unresolved. With 3 bases removed from V and 0 bases from J, the gap between germline ends came to 12 bases. The CDR3 runs to 15 residues. Germline CDR1 is MNHNY and CDR2 is SVGAGI (reference sequence). CDR3 residues: CASSYGSTDSYEQYF. CDR3 DNA: TGTGCCAGCAGTTATGGTAGCACCGACTCCTACGAGCAGTACTTC.

This clone was found once. DNA for the CDR3: TGTGCCAGCAGCGTAGGCCAGAACCAAGAGACCCAGTACTTC. This sequence encodes CASSVGQNQETQYF. V gene TRBV9 combines with J gene TRBJ2-5; D is unresolved. Trimming took 0 bases from V and 0 from J, leaving 6 bases between them. From germline, CDR1 is SGDLS and CDR2 YYNGEE. This CDR3 is built from 14 residues.

V usage is TRBV18 and J usage is TRBJ2-6; the D is unclear. Per germline, CDR1 KGHSH and CDR2 LQKENI. This CDR3 has 16 residues. V gave up 2 bases and J gave up 0 bases, with 8 bases separating them. This CDR3 reads CASSPDRYSGANVLTF. The CDR3 DNA reads as TGTGCCAGCTCACCAGATCGCTACTCTGGGGCCAACGTCCTGACTTTC.

The CDR3 protein is CASSGDRAYNEQFF. Here the CDR3 DNA reads TGCGCCAGCAGCGGGGACAGGGCCTACAATGAGCAGTTCTTC. The chain carries TRBV5-1 and TRBJ2-1; 9 bases line up with TRBD1. Losses at the gene ends were 4 bases for V and 2 bases for J; bases not matched to a gene: 1. The germline V gene encodes CDR1 SGHRS and CDR2 YFSETQ. There are 14 residues in the CDR3.

The rearrangement uses TRBV7-7 and TRBJ2-5; D possibly corresponds to TRBD2 (6 bases). Germline CDR1 is SSHAT and CDR2 is FNYEAQ (reference sequence). V lost 4 bases and J 1 base, leaving 10 bases between the germline ends. The CDR3 has 14 residues. CDR3 nucleotides: TGTGCCAGCAGCTCCGGGACTGTCCAAGAGACCCAGTACTTC. This translates into CASSSGTVQETQYF.

The J gene is TRBJ2-2, the V gene TRBV29-1; D call uncertain. Germline V gene data show CDR1 as SQVTM and CDR2 as ANQGSEA. The V and J ends lost 5 bases and 0 bases respectively, with 10 bases between them. This CDR3 is 14 amino acids long. The CDR3 region is CSVSAETNTGELFF. CDR3 sequence (DNA): TGCAGCGTTTCCGCAGAAACGAACACCGGGGAGCTGTTTTTT.

V and J are TRBV2 and TRBJ2-3, with 9 bases aligning to TRBD2. Germline assignment: CDR1 SNHLY and CDR2 FYNNEI. The CDR3 is 15 residues long. V was clipped by 4 bases and J by 0 bases; unmatched bases: 2. CDR3: CASSGGGASTDTQYF. The CDR3, as DNA: TGTGCCAGCAGTGGCGGGGGGGCGAGCACAGATACGCAGTATTTT.

The chain links TRBV15 to TRBJ2-7; 8 nucleotides match TRBD2. The CDR3 is 15 residues long. The V gene's germline CDR1 is LNHNV and CDR2 YYDKDF (reference sequence). With V trimmed by 5 bases and J by 1 base, 7 bases remained unmatched. CDR3 sequence reads: CATSPREGESYEQYF. The CDR3 DNA reads as TGTGCCACCAGCCCCCGGGAGGGCGAGTCCTACGAGCAGTACTTC.

The rearrangement joins TRBV5-5 to TRBJ2-3; D unresolved. V lost 0 bases, J lost 1 base, and 12 bases lay in between. Germline CDR1 reads SGHKS; CDR2 reads YYEKEE (reference sequence). The CDR3 is 16 amino acids. CDR3: CASSLEPLQGTDTQYF. The CDR3 region has the DNA TGTGCCAGCAGCTTGGAACCCCTCCAGGGCACAGATACGCAGTATTTT.

This rearrangement joins TRBV5-4 to TRBJ2-5, with 7 bases aligning to TRBD1. There are 14 residues in the CDR3. Germline assignment: CDR1 SGHNT and CDR2 YYREEE (reference sequence). The ends lost 4 bases at V and 2 bases at J; junction bases unmatched: 5. CDR3 coding DNA: TGTGCCAGCAGCACCCCGGGACAGCAAGAGACCCAGTACTTC. This encodes CASSTPGQQETQYF.

The rearrangement links TRBV14 to TRBJ2-7, with D possibly matching TRBD1 (7 bases). Trimming left V 5 bases short and J 4 bases short, with 18 bases between. The CDR3 sequence is 15 residues long. The germline gives CDR1 SGHDN, CDR2 FVKESK. The CDR3 reads CASSTSGGSLYEQYF. CDR3 sequence (DNA): TGTGCCAGCAGCACTTCAGGGGGGAGCCTTTACGAGCAGTACTTC.

The rearrangement links TRBV7-2 to TRBJ2-5; 12 bases map to TRBD2. The trim removed 7 bases at V and 2 bases at J, leaving 5 bases unmatched. The CDR3 is made up of 15 amino acids. Germline V gene sequence: CDR1 SGHTA, CDR2 FQGNSA. The CDR3 loop reads CASNRLAGVQETQYF. As DNA, the CDR3 is TGTGCCAGCAACAGACTAGCGGGGGTTCAAGAGACCCAGTACTTC.

CDR3 sequence reads: CASSPFGGHNEQFF. The CDR3 coding sequence is TGTGCCAGCAGCCCCTTCGGGGGGCACAATGAGCAGTTCTTC. The chain recombines TRBV7-9 with TRBJ2-1; D is possibly TRBD2 (7 bases). Germline loops: CDR1 SEHNR, CDR2 FQNEAQ (reference sequence). This CDR3 region has 14 residues. The ends were cut back, 5 bases at V and 5 bases at J, with 13 bases in the middle. The variable domain in full, completed from reference TRBV7-9 and TRBJ2-1, reads DTGVSQNPRHKITKRGQNVTFRCDPISEHNRLYWYRQTLGQGPEFLTYFQNEAQLEKSRLLSDRFSAERPKGSFSTLEIQRTEQGDSAMYLCASSPFGGHNEQFFGPGTRLTVL.

The chain recombines TRBV7-9 with TRBJ2-7; D uncertain. Germline V gene sequence: CDR1 SEHNR, CDR2 FQNEAQ (reference sequence). The ends were cut back, 4 bases at V and 2 bases at J, with 3 bases in the middle. The CDR3 runs 11 residues. Here the CDR3 DNA reads TGTGCCAGCAGCTCCACCTACGAGCAGTACTTC. As protein: CASSSTYEQYF.